This T cell receptor beta chain was identified during a study of OX40 agonist ivuxolimab in advanced cancers. In the study overall: Administration of intravenous ivuxolimab to patients occurred every 2 weeks at 0.01 to 10 mg/kg. Eligibility admitted prior anti-PD-1, anti-PD-L1 or anti-CTLA-4 therapy; about 39% had some. Notes on the study in general: Expanded clones were, on average, more numerous in CD8+ T cells than in CD4+. The study did not work out the antigen specificity of the expanded peripheral T cells.

Turning to this clone: Its antigen is unknown.

V shed 2 bases and J shed 1 base, with 9 bases lying between them. This CDR3 is built from 15 residues. Germline loops: CDR1 KGHSH, CDR2 LQKENI. Generated by immunoSEQ multiplex PCR, the TCRdb table keeps only in-frame clones and is missing some. The sample has 72,000 or so clones; about nine tenths are singletons. The chain has TRBV18 and TRBJ2-1, with a weak D call TRBD1 (5 bases). Sequencing was performed on CD4+ or CD8+ T cells sorted from blood, taken in a trial of the OX40 agonist ivuxolimab. This sequence originates from an adult with an advanced solid tumor such as melanoma, head and neck, liver or kidney cancer. CDR3 sequence: CASSPIGASYNEQFF. In DNA, the CDR3 is TGTGCCAGCTCACCAATAGGGGCGTCCTACAATGAGCAGTTCTTC.